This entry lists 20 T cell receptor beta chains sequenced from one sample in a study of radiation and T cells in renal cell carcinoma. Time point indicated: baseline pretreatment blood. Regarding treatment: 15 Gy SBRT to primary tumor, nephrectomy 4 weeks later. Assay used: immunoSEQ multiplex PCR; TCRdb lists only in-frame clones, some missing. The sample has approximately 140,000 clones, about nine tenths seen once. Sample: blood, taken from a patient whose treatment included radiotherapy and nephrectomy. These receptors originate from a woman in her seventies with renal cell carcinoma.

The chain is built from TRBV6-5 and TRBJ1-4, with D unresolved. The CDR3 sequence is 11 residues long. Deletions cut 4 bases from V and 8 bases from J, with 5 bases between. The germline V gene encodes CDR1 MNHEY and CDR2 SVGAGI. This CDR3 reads CASSFKEKLFF. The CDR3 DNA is TGTGCCAGCAGTTTTAAGGAAAAACTGTTTTTT.

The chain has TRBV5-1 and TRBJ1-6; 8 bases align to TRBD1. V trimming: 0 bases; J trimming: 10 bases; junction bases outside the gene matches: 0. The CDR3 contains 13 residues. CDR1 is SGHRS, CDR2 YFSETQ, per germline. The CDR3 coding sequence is TGCGCCAGCAGCTTGGGACAGGGGTCACCCCTCCACTTT. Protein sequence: CASSLGQGSPLHF.

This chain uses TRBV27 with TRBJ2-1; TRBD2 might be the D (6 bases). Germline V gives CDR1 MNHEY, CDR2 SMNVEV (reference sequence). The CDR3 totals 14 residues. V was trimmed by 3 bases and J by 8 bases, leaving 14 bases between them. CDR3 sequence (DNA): TGTGCCAGCAGTTTTAGGGCTAGCGAACATGAGCAGTTCTTC. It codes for CASSFRASEHEQFF.

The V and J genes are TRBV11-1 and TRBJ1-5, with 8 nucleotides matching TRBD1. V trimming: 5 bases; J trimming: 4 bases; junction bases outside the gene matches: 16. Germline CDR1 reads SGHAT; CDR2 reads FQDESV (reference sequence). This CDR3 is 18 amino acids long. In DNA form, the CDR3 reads TGTGCCAGCAGCCACCAAAACCCGACAGGGGAGGGGAATCAGCCCCAGCATTTT. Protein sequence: CASSHQNPTGEGNQPQHF.

As DNA, the CDR3 is TGTGCCAGCAGTGAATTATCCCCCCGGACGGAGAGCTCCTATAATTCACCCCTCCACTTT. Amino acid sequence: CASSELSPRTESSYNSPLHF. The V and J genes are TRBV6-1 and TRBJ1-6; the D is unclear. The V gene lost 2 bases and the J gene lost 0 bases, with 20 bases spanning the gap. The germline V gene has CDR1 MNHNS and CDR2 SASEGT. The CDR3 is made up of 20 amino acids.

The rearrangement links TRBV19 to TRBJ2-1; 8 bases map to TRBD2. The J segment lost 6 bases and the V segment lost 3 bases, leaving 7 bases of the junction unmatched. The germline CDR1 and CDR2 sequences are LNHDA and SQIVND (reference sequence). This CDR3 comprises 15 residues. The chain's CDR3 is CASSIRGGQVNEQFF. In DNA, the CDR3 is TGTGCCAGTAGTATCCGGGGGGGGCAGGTCAATGAGCAGTTCTTC.

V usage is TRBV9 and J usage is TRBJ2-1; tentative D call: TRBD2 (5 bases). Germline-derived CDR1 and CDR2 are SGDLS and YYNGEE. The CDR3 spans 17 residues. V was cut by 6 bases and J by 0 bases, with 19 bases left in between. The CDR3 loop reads CASTSNRGWSSYNEQFF. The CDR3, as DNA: TGTGCCAGCACCTCTAATCGCGGGTGGAGCTCCTACAATGAGCAGTTCTTC.

DNA of the CDR3: TGTGCCAGCAGCTCACGAGGACAGGGAGGCTACAATGAGCAGTTCTTC. Protein product: CASSSRGQGGYNEQFF. V and J are TRBV9 and TRBJ2-1, with 8 positions matching TRBD1. From germline, CDR1 is SGDLS and CDR2 YYNGEE. The junction had 9 bases not matched to a gene; V was cut back by 4 bases and J by 3 bases. The CDR3 length is 16 residues.

This chain's CDR3 is CASSAYTRASPLHF. For the CDR3, the DNA is TGTGCCAGCAGCGCCTACACCAGGGCTTCACCCCTCCACTTT. The chain combines TRBV11-3 with TRBJ1-6, with a tentative D call TRBD1 (5 bases). CDR1 and CDR2 from the germline V gene are SGHNT and YENEEA. This CDR3 spans 14 amino acids. V was pared by 5 bases and J by 9 bases, with 14 bases between.

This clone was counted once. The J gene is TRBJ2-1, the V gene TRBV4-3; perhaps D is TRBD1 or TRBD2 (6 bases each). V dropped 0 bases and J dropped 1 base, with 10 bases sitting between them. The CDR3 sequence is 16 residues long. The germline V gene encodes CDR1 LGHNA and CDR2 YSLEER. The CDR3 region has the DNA TGCGCCAGCAGCCAAGAAATAGGGGGGTCCTACAATGAGCAGTTCTTC. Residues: CASSQEIGGSYNEQFF.

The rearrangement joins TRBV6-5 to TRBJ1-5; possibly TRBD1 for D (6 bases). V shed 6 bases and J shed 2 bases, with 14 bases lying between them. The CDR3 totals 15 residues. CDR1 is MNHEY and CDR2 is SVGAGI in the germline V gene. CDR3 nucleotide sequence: TGTGCCAGCAGCCGTAGGGGGGTAGGCAATCAGCCCCAGCATTTT. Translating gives CASSRRGVGNQPQHF.

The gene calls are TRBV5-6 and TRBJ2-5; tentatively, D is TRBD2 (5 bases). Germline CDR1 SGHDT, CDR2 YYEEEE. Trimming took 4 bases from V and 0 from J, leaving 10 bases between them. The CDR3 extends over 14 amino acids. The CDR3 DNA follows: TGTGCCAGCAGCCTCAGAGGGTACCAAGAGACCCAGTACTTC. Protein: CASSLRGYQETQYF.

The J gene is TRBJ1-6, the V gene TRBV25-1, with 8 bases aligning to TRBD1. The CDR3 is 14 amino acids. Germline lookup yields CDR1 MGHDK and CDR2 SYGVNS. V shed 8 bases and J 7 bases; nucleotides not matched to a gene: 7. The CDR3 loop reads CASRADRENSPLHF. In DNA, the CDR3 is TGTGCCAGCCGCGCGGACAGGGAGAATTCACCCCTCCACTTT. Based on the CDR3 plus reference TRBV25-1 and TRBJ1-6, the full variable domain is EADIYQTPRYLVIGTGKKITLECSQTMGHDKMYWYQQDPGMELHLIHYSYGVNSTEKGDLSSESTVSRIRTEHFPLTLESARPSHTSQYLCASRADRENSPLHFGNGTRLTVT.

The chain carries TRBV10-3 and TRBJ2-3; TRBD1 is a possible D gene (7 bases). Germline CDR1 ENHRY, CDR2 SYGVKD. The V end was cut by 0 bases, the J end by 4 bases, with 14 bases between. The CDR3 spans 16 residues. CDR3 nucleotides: TGTGCCATCAGTGAGTCGGGGGGTACAGGGGCAGATACGCAGTATTTT. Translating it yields CAISESGGTGADTQYF.

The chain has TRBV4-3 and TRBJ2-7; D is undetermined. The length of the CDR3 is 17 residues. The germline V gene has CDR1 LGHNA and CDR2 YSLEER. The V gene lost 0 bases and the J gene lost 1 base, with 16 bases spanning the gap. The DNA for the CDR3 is TGCGCCAGCAGCCAAGATCGAGGCCAGACTTTATCCTACGAGCAGTACTTC. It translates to CASSQDRGQTLSYEQYF.

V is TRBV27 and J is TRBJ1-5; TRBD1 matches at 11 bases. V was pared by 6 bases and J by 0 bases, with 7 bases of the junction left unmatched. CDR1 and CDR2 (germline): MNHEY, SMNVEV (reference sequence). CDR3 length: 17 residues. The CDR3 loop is CASRRTGGRYSNQPQHF. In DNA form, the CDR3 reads TGTGCCAGCAGGCGGACAGGGGGCCGCTATAGCAATCAGCCCCAGCATTTT.

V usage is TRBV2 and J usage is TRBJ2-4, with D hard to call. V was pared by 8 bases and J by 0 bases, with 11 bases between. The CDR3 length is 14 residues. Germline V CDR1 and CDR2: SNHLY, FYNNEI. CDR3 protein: CASLIMAAKNIQYF. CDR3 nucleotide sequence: TGTGCCAGCCTAATAATGGCAGCCAAAAACATTCAGTACTTC.

CDR3 loop: CASSQATGAFYEQYF. The DNA of the CDR3 is TGTGCCAGCAGCCAAGCGACAGGGGCGTTTTACGAGCAGTACTTC. This chain joins TRBV14 and TRBJ2-7; 8 nucleotides align to TRBD1. The CDR3 has 15 residues. Looked up from germline, CDR1 is SGHDN and CDR2 is FVKESK. V lost 1 base to trimming and J lost 4 bases; unmatched junction nucleotides: 6.

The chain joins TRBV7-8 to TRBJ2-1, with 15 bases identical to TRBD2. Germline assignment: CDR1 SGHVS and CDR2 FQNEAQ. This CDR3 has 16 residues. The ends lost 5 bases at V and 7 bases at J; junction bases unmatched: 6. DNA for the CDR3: TGTGCCAGCAGCCCTTTCGGACTAGCGGGGGGGAATGAGCAGTTCTTC. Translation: CASSPFGLAGGNEQFF.

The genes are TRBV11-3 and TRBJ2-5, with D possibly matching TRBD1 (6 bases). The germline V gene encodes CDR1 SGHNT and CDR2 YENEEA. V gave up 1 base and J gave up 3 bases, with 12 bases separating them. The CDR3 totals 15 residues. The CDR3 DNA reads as TGTGCCAGCAGCTTAGGTGGGGGCAGGGAAGAGACCCAGTACTTC. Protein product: CASSLGGGREETQYF.